This T cell receptor (beta chain) emerged from a study of neurological immune-mediated disorders. The CDR3 length is 16 residues. Germline CDR1 is SQVTM and CDR2 is ANQGSEA. The J segment lost 3 bases and the V segment lost 4 bases, leaving 15 bases of the junction unmatched. 5'RACE employing 10-nucleotide random UMIs yielded the cDNA. TCRdb fed the 5' RACE reads into MiXCR, producing one record per CDR3 protein. The profile shows 55,000 to 70,000 distinct CDR3 sequences, roughly 10% of them singletons. Study observations and caveats: The greatest TCR clonal expansion appeared in HTLV-1-associated myelopathy and the smallest, falling below healthy controls, in multiple sclerosis. The absence of shared CDR3 amino acid sequences among expanded clones across subjects suggests private repertoires in all groups.

As for time point: longitudinal time-point 1 (baseline). PBMCs stored at -80 C, 2 million in total, were the source of the unsorted libraries. There are many counts of this clonotype. Its antigen is undetermined. Sequencing input: PBMCs. The receptor's source is a male donor with HTLV-1-associated myelopathy (HAM/TSP). The V and J genes are TRBV29-1 and TRBJ2-7; 7 bases fit TRBD2. Here the CDR3 DNA reads TGCAGCGTTGGAGGAAGAGGGCGGGGGAGGGACTACGAGCAGTACTTC. This gives the protein CSVGGRGRGRDYEQYF.